What follows are 32 T cell receptor beta chains derived from one specimen sequenced in a study of healthy donors' naive CD4 and CD8 T cells. Each TCR library used around 500 ng of total RNA and a linear amplification protocol. TCRdb recomputed calls from the reads with MiXCR, one row per CDR3 protein. The table lists around 200,000 distinct CDR3 sequences, around three quarters of them singletons, with about 2.4% in the top ten. The sample was naive CD4+ and CD8+ T cells sorted from blood, pooled from several donors. These receptor sequences come from a pool of human donors in good health; the sample pools cells from several healthy donors.

This clonotype was seen more than once but under ten times. The V gene is TRBV15, the J gene TRBJ2-7; D is perhaps TRBD2 (5 bases). Trimming took 2 bases from V and 2 from J, leaving 16 bases between them. CDR1 and CDR2 (germline): LNHNV, YYDKDF (reference sequence). The length of the CDR3 is 16 residues. The CDR3 region has the DNA TGTGCCACCAGCAGACTATCTAGCATTCTCCCCTACGAGCAGTACTTC. It encodes CATSRLSSILPYEQYF.

To note about this clonotype: One end of the junction is discordant with germline, which a read error may explain. V usage is TRBV6-2 or TRBV6-3 and J usage is TRBJ2-5; D gene unclear. The CDR3 totals 14 residues. The V gene's germline CDR1 is MNHEY and CDR2 SVGEGT. CDR3 DNA sequence: TGTGCCAGCAGCGAGACAACGTACCAAGAGATCCAGTACTTC. This encodes CASSETTYQEIQYF.

The V call is TRBV14, the J call TRBJ2-3; unclear D gene. The length of the CDR3 is 13 residues. The V end was cut by 0 bases, the J end by 4 bases, with 5 bases between. Germline loops: CDR1 SGHDN, CDR2 FVKESK. CDR3 in DNA: TGTGCCAGCAGCCAAGATCTCCCAGATACGCAGTATTTT. This encodes CASSQDLPDTQYF. Full variable domain (remainder filled in from reference TRBV14 and TRBJ2-3): EAGVTQFPSHSVIEKGQTVTLRCDPISGHDNLYWYRRVMGKEIKFLLHFVKESKQDESGMPNNRFLAERTGGTYSTLKVQPAELEDSGVYFCASSQDLPDTQYFGPGTRLTVL.

V is TRBV19 and J is TRBJ2-2, with a tentative D call TRBD2 (5 bases). CDR1 and CDR2 (germline): LNHDA, SQIVND (reference sequence). The CDR3 contains 14 residues. The germline V and J ends were trimmed by 7 bases and 1 base, with 10 bases remaining between them. The CDR3: CASTSSGNTGELFF. CDR3 DNA sequence: TGTGCCAGTACTTCAAGCGGGAACACCGGGGAGCTGTTTTTT.

With respect to this clonotype: As the CDR3 is not closed by the conserved phenylalanine or tryptophan, this likely results from a read error. The rearrangement joins TRBV19 to TRBJ1-2; the D is unclear. In germline, CDR1 is LNHDA, CDR2 SQIVND (reference sequence). This CDR3 contains 13 residues. Trimming removed 3 bases from V and 8 bases from J, with 13 bases in between. The CDR3 sequence: CASSIAGRVGYTS. The CDR3 DNA is TGTGCCAGTAGTATCGCTGGGAGAGTCGGCTACACCTCC.

J is TRBJ2-3 and V is TRBV29-1; TRBD1 matches 8 bases. The CDR3 contains 17 residues. V lost 3 bases, J lost 6 bases, and 17 bases stayed unmatched. Germline lookup yields CDR1 SQVTM and CDR2 ANQGSEA. In nucleotides, the CDR3 is TGCAGCGTTGATGGTGTTTTGGACAGGGCCCCGGTCGATACGCAGTATTTT. Protein sequence: CSVDGVLDRAPVDTQYF.

V gene TRBV6-2 or TRBV6-3 combines with J gene TRBJ1-5, with D maybe TRBD1 (5 bases). Trimming took 6 bases from V and 4 from J, leaving 16 bases between them. This CDR3 contains 15 residues. The germline gives CDR1 MNHEY, CDR2 SVGEGT. The CDR3 region is CASRARAGLNQPQHF. The CDR3 coding sequence is TGTGCCAGCAGGGCAAGGGCAGGGCTGAATCAGCCCCAGCATTTT.

This chain connects TRBV6-2 or TRBV6-3 to TRBJ2-3; possible D gene TRBD2, 6 bases. Trimming pared 4 bases from V and 5 bases from J, leaving 25 bases between. This CDR3 spans 18 amino acids. Germline assignment: CDR1 MNHEY and CDR2 SVGEGT. In nucleotides, the CDR3 is TGTGCCAGCAGTTCGAGTTGGGGTGCTCTAGCGACCGTAGATACGCAGTATTTT. The encoded protein is CASSSSWGALATVDTQYF.

The chain is built from TRBV29-1 and TRBJ1-1; D is unresolved. In germline, CDR1 is SQVTM, CDR2 ANQGSEA. With 3 bases removed from V and 2 bases from J, the gap between germline ends came to 10 bases. This CDR3 is built from 13 residues. Written as DNA, the CDR3 is TGCAGCGTTGAGGCGGACGGTAACACTGAAGCTTTCTTT. Translation gives CSVEADGNTEAFF.

The V and J genes are TRBV29-1 and TRBJ1-2; 9 bases map to TRBD1. This CDR3 has 14 amino acids. Germline V gene lookup returns CDR1 SQVTM and CDR2 ANQGSEA. V gave up 6 bases and J gave up 4 bases; unmatched junction bases: 9. The CDR3 DNA is TGCAGCGTACCGCATTTGACAGGGGGCTATGGCTACACCTTC. Encoded protein: CSVPHLTGGYGYTF. Drawing the rest from reference TRBV29-1 and TRBJ1-2, the complete variable domain is SAVISQKPSRDICQRGTSLTIQCQVDSQVTMMFWYRQQPGQSLTLIATANQGSEATYESGFVIDKFPISRPNLTFSTLTVSNMSPEDSSIYLCSVPHLTGGYGYTFGSGTRLTVV.

The chain couples TRBV5-5 to TRBJ1-2, with D hard to call. Germline values: CDR1 SGHKS, CDR2 YYEKEE (reference sequence). Trimming left V 5 bases short and J 7 bases short, with 15 bases between. The CDR3 contains 13 residues. The CDR3 DNA reads as TGTGCCAGCAGAACGAGGGTAGACGGTGGCTACACCTTC. Protein: CASRTRVDGGYTF.

This chain uses TRBV19 with TRBJ1-2, with no clear D. The length of the CDR3 is 16 residues. V was trimmed by 2 bases and J by 8 bases, leaving 21 bases between them. Germline CDR1 is LNHDA and CDR2 is SQIVND (reference sequence). The CDR3 nucleotides read TGTGCCAGTAGTATATCTCCTCCGGCTGCGGTTCGCGGCTACACCTTC. Its translation is CASSISPPAAVRGYTF.

The chain combines TRBV29-1 with TRBJ2-7; D is unclear. CDR1 and CDR2 (germline): SQVTM, ANQGSEA. This CDR3 contains 12 residues. The V end was cut by 3 bases, the J end by 4 bases, with 10 bases between. The CDR3 DNA is TGCAGCGTTGATGGGGTCGGGTACGAGCAGTACTTC. It yields the protein CSVDGVGYEQYF.

J is TRBJ2-1 and V is TRBV29-1, with a weak D call TRBD1 (5 bases). Germline CDR1 SQVTM, CDR2 ANQGSEA. Trimming left V 4 bases short and J 4 bases short, with 8 bases between. This CDR3 has 12 residues. The CDR3 nucleotides read TGCAGCGTTGGGGGCCAGTACAATGAGCAGTTCTTC. Protein sequence: CSVGGQYNEQFF.

The CDR3 region is CASSYHERDTQYF. Here the CDR3 DNA reads TGTGCCAGCAGTTACCACGAGCGAGATACGCAGTATTTT. V is TRBV6-5 and J is TRBJ2-3; no firm D call. Germline CDR1 MNHEY, CDR2 SVGAGI. Trimming cost V 2 bases and J 5 bases, with 8 bases left between them. The CDR3 extends over 13 amino acids.

This clonotype was seen only once. The chain links TRBV13 to TRBJ1-2; D gene uncertain. V was cut by 5 bases and J by 3 bases, with 13 bases left in between. The CDR3 totals 14 residues. The germline V gene encodes CDR1 PRHDT and CDR2 FYEKMQ (reference sequence). The CDR3 sequence is CASSHGEGDYGYTF. CDR3 nucleotide sequence: TGTGCCAGCAGCCACGGTGAAGGAGACTATGGCTACACCTTC.

This rearrangement joins TRBV27 to TRBJ2-7; D remains unclear. V was trimmed by 3 bases and J by 3 bases, leaving 9 bases between them. The CDR3 extends over 13 amino acids. Per the germline V gene, CDR1 is MNHEY and CDR2 is SMNVEV (reference sequence). In DNA, the CDR3 is TGTGCCAGCAGTTTCAGTGGGGACTACGAGCAGTACTTC. Its translation: CASSFSGDYEQYF.

The V and J genes are TRBV29-1 and TRBJ1-2, with D unclear. This CDR3 is built from 14 residues. The V gene lost 4 bases and the J gene lost 6 bases, with 18 bases spanning the gap. Germline V CDR1 and CDR2: SQVTM, ANQGSEA. The CDR3 is CSVVPLERANGYTF. The CDR3 bases are TGCAGCGTTGTGCCCTTGGAGAGGGCGAATGGCTACACCTTC.

The rearrangement links TRBV19 to TRBJ1-5; D might be TRBD1 (5 bases). Germline lookup yields CDR1 LNHDA and CDR2 SQIVND (reference sequence). The CDR3 totals 15 residues. V lost 5 bases to trimming and J lost 6 bases, with 17 bases between them. CDR3 amino acids: CASSDRDLGTQPQHF. For the CDR3, the DNA is TGTGCCAGTAGTGACCGGGACCTAGGTACTCAGCCCCAGCATTTT.

V and J are TRBV29-1 and TRBJ1-1; 7 bases map to TRBD1. V lost 6 bases, J lost 8 bases, and 6 bases stayed unmatched. The CDR3 contains 11 residues. Germline V CDR1 and CDR2: SQVTM, ANQGSEA. The CDR3 DNA follows: TGCAGCGTAGGACAGGACCACGAAGCTTTCTTT. Translating it yields CSVGQDHEAFF.

The chain joins TRBV19 to TRBJ2-1; no clear D. From germline, CDR1 is LNHDA and CDR2 SQIVND (reference sequence). V was trimmed by 1 base and J by 4 bases, leaving 5 bases between them. This CDR3 comprises 13 residues. The CDR3 loop is CASSIGVYNEQFF. For the CDR3, the DNA is TGTGCCAGTAGTATAGGGGTTTACAATGAGCAGTTCTTC.

The chain is built from TRBV5-5 and TRBJ2-7; 10 bases fit TRBD2. CDR1 SGHKS and CDR2 YYEKEE come from the germline V gene (reference sequence). There are 16 residues in the CDR3. Trimming took 1 base from V and 5 from J; bases not matched to a gene: 9. The CDR3 loop reads CASSLTPSGGRNEQYF. The CDR3 DNA reads as TGTGCCAGCAGCTTGACCCCTAGCGGGGGCAGGAACGAGCAGTACTTC.

The chain employs TRBV6-5 and TRBJ2-5; D is perhaps TRBD1 (5 bases). Germline V lookup: CDR1 MNHEY, CDR2 SVGAGI. The CDR3 is 15 amino acids. V was cut by 0 bases and J by 5 bases, with 13 bases left in between. CDR3 DNA sequence: TGTGCCAGCAGTTACTCGAGGCGGTCAGGGGAGACCCAGTACTTC. This encodes CASSYSRRSGETQYF.

The chain links TRBV20-1 to TRBJ2-7; 7 bases match TRBD1. The V gene end was trimmed by 6 bases and the J gene end by 0 bases; junction bases not matched to a gene: 8. This CDR3 contains 14 residues. From germline, CDR1 is DFQATT and CDR2 SNEGSKA (reference sequence). The CDR3 DNA is TGCAGTGCAGTCCGGACAGGCCACTCCTACGAGCAGTACTTC. It codes for CSAVRTGHSYEQYF.

The chain carries TRBV6-1 and TRBJ2-7, with D possibly being TRBD2 (6 bases). CDR3 length equals 16 residues. In germline, CDR1 is MNHNS, CDR2 SASEGT. V gave up 1 base and J gave up 0 bases, with 13 bases separating them. The CDR3 bases are TGTGCCAGCAGTGAAGTGGGTGTCGGGGGCTCCTACGAGCAGTACTTC. Translated: CASSEVGVGGSYEQYF.

The J gene is TRBJ2-7, the V gene TRBV6-6; weak D call: TRBD1 (6 bases). Between the trimmed V and J ends, which lost 6 bases and 3 bases, there was a span of 15 bases. Germline V gene data show CDR1 as MNHNY and CDR2 as SVGAGI (reference sequence). The CDR3 is made up of 14 amino acids. The CDR3, as DNA: TGTGCCAGCAGCGCCAACAGGGAATTCTACGAGCAGTACTTC. This codes for CASSANREFYEQYF.

V and J are TRBV29-1 and TRBJ2-7; unclear D gene. V gave up 0 bases and J gave up 3 bases, with 9 bases separating them. This CDR3 is built from 13 residues. Germline CDR1 reads SQVTM; CDR2 reads ANQGSEA. The CDR3 coding sequence is TGCAGCGTTGAAGATCTTGACCGCTACGAGCAGTACTTC. Residues: CSVEDLDRYEQYF.

The rearrangement uses TRBV12-5 and TRBJ2-2, with TRBD1 matching 7 bases. Per the germline V gene, CDR1 is LGHNT and CDR2 is FRNRAP. The CDR3 has 15 amino acids. J was trimmed by 2 bases and V by 5 bases; bases with no gene match: 5. The CDR3 protein is CASGNRDRNTGELFF. CDR3 in DNA: TGTGCTAGTGGTAACCGGGACAGAAACACCGGGGAGCTGTTTTTT.

The V and J genes are TRBV7-2 and TRBJ1-1; a possible D gene is TRBD1 (5 bases). Trimming left V 5 bases short and J 5 bases short, with 21 bases between. The CDR3 extends over 16 amino acids. CDR1 is SGHTA, CDR2 FQGNSA, per germline. CDR3 DNA: TGTGCCAGCAGCCCCGGGGCAGGGCGGGTGTGGACTGAAGCTTTCTTT. This gives the protein CASSPGAGRVWTEAFF.

The chain recombines TRBV6-5 with TRBJ1-1; 7 positions agree with TRBD1. CDR1 and CDR2 (germline): MNHEY, SVGAGI. V trimming: 8 bases; J trimming: 8 bases; junction bases outside the gene matches: 11. The CDR3 is 13 residues long. The chain's CDR3 is CASAGGGASEAFF. As DNA, the CDR3 is TGTGCCAGCGCAGGAGGGGGCGCGTCCGAAGCTTTCTTT.

This clonotype was counted a few times. This chain joins TRBV29-1 and TRBJ2-7; the D is unclear. V lost 4 bases to trimming and J lost 1 base, with 8 bases between them. Per the germline V gene, CDR1 is SQVTM and CDR2 is ANQGSEA. There are 12 residues in the CDR3. This CDR3 is CSVGGNSYEQYF. The CDR3 nucleotides are TGCAGCGTTGGTGGCAATTCCTACGAGCAGTACTTC.

This rearrangement joins TRBV29-1 to TRBJ2-3; 10 bases align to TRBD2. The CDR3 totals 16 residues. Germline CDR1 reads SQVTM; CDR2 reads ANQGSEA. Trimming at V came to 4 bases and at J to 0 bases, leaving 7 bases not matched to a gene. DNA for the CDR3: TGCAGCGTTGCCGGGACTAGCGATTCTAGCACAGATACGCAGTATTTT. Residues: CSVAGTSDSSTDTQYF.